This T cell receptor beta chain came from a study of blood T cell repertoires in COVID-19. Study information: The United States, Italy and Spain provided the acute and convalescent COVID-19 samples. Sources were T cells, B-cell-depleted T cells, or PBMCs; the material itself was cDNA or gDNA.

This CDR3 has 17 residues. Per the germline V gene, CDR1 is LNHDA and CDR2 is SQIVND (reference sequence). V lost 5 bases and J lost 2, with 20 bases in between. Original processing methods: How many nucleated cells were present was estimated from reference gene primer amplification. The repertoire was sequenced with immunoSEQ multiplex PCR; TCRdb's copy has only in-frame clones and lacks some. V, J and clone size are taken as reported in that table, and D and trimming were inferred from the DNA itself. The table lists approximately 160,000 clones, around 74% of them singletons. The sequence came from a man in his 70s with acute or convalescent COVID-19. The chain links TRBV19 to TRBJ2-3; perhaps TRBD2 as D (5 bases). Sequenced sample: peripheral blood. This CDR3 is CASSHGNFPSFTDTQYF. CDR3 bases: TGTGCCAGTAGTCACGGGAACTTCCCGTCTTTCACAGATACGCAGTATTTT.